This T cell receptor beta chain is drawn from a study of shared clonotypes between healthy human individuals. Clones were sequenced by immunoSEQ multiplex PCR, and TCRdb holds only the in-frame ones, with some missing. The table records roughly 1 million clones, approximately 70% of them present only once. The V end was cut by 4 bases, the J end by 4 bases, with 11 bases between. Germline V gene data show CDR1 as SGDLS and CDR2 as YYNGEE. This CDR3 is 13 amino acids long. This rearrangement joins TRBV9 to TRBJ1-1, with D maybe TRBD1 (6 bases). This sequence originates from a man between 18 and 35 years old in good health. Sequenced: memory CD4+ T cells sorted from blood. Subset specified: CD45RA-negative fraction. The CDR3 here is CASSPTGFTEAFF. In DNA form, the CDR3 reads TGTGCCAGCAGCCCTACAGGGTTCACTGAAGCTTTCTTT.